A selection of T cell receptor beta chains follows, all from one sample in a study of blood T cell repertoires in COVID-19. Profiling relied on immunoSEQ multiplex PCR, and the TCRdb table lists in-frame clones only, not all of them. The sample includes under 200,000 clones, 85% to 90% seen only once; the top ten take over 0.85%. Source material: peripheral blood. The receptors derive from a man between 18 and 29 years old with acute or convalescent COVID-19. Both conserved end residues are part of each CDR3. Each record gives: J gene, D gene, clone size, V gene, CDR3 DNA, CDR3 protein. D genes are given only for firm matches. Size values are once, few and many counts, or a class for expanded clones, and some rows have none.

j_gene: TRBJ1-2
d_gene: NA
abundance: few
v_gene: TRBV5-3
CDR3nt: TGTGCCAGAAGCGAGGGGGTGAACTATGGCTACACCTTC
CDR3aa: CARSEGVNYGYTF

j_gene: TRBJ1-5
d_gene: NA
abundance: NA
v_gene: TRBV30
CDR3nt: TGTGCCTGGAGCGGAGGGAGCAATCAGCCCCAGCATTTT
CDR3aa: CAWSGGSNQPQHF

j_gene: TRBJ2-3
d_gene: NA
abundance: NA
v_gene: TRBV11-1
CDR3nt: TGTGCCAGCAGCTTAGGAGGGGGGGCCGGTGATACGCAGTATTTT
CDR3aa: CASSLGGGAGDTQYF

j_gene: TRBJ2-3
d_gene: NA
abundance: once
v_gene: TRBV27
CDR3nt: TGTGCCAGCAGTTCGACGACAGCACCGAGCACAGATACGCAGTATTTT
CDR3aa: CASSSTTAPSTDTQYF

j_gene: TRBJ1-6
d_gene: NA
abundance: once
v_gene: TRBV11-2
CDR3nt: TGTGCCAGCAGCTTCGGGGAGAGTTCACCCCTCCACTTT
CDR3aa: CASSFGESSPLHF

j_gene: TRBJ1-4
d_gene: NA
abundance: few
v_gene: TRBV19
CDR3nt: TGTGCCAGTAGTATTTCGGGGGGCAACTCTCCTGAAAAACTGTTTTTT
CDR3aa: CASSISGGNSPEKLFF

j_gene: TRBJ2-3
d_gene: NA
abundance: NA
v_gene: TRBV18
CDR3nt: TGTGCCAGCTCACCGGCGGGGACAGATACGCAGTATTTT
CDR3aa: CASSPAGTDTQYF

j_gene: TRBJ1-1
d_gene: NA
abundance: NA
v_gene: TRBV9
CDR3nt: TGTGCCAGCAGCGTAGAGGCAGGCAACACTGAAGCTTTCTTT
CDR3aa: CASSVEAGNTEAFF

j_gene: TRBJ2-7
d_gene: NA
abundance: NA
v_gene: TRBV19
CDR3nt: TGTGCCAGTGGGGCCAGGGGCTCCTACGAGCAGTACTTC
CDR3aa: CASGARGSYEQYF

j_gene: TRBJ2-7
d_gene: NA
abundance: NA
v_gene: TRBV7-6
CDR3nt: TGTGCCAGCAGCGCGGACAGCCTAATCTCCTACGAGCAGTACTTC
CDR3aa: CASSADSLISYEQYF

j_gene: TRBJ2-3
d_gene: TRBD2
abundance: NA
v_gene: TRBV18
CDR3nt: TGTGCCAGCTCCCGTGAAAGACTAGCGGGGGTCCCAGATACGCAGTATTTT
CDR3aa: CASSRERLAGVPDTQYF

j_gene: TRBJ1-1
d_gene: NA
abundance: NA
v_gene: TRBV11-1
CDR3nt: TGTGCCAGCAGCCTATCCGGACAACTACGGAACACTGAAGCTTTCTTT
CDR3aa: CASSLSGQLRNTEAFF

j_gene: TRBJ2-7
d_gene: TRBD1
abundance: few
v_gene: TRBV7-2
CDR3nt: TGTGCCAGCAGCTGGGGACAGTTCTACGAGCAGTACTTC
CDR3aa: CASSWGQFYEQYF

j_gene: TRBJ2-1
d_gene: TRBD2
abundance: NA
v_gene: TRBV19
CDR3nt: TGTGCCAGTAGCCCTATGGGGAGGGGTTACAATGAGCAGTTCTTC
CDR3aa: CASSPMGRGYNEQFF